This TCR beta chain was found in a study of blood T cell repertoires in COVID-19. CDR3 length: 15 amino acids. This table comes from immunoSEQ multiplex PCR, and its TCRdb copy is limited to in-frame clones, with some not included. Of around 150,000 clones in the sample, more than 65% were seen once. The sequence was collected from a man in his forties or fifties who had recovered from COVID-19. Sequences were obtained from PBMCs or T cells enriched from blood (not recorded which). This chain uses TRBV21-1 with TRBJ2-2; whether TRBD2, the table's D call, matches the DNA was not checked. TRBV21-1 is reported as a pseudogene. The CDR3 sequence is CASSKPGGGPGELFF. The CDR3 bases are TGTGCCAGCAGCAAACCCGGGGGGGGCCCCGGGGAGCTGTTTTTT.